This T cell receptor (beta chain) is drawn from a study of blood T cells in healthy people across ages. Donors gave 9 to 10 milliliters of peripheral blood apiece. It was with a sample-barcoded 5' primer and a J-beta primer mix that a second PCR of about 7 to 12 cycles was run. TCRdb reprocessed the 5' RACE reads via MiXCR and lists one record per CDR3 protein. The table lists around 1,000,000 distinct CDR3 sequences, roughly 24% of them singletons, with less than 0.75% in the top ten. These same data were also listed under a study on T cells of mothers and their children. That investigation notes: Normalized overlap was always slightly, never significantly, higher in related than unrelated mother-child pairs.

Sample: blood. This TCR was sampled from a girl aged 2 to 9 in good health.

Here the CDR3 DNA reads TGTGCCAGCAGCTCTCCGGACCGACCACGCACAGATACGCAGTATTTT. Its translation: CASSSPDRPRTDTQYF. The gene calls are TRBV7-2 and TRBJ2-3; D gene unclear. CDR3 length: 16 residues. V gave up 4 bases and J gave up 1 base, with 15 bases separating them. In germline, CDR1 is SGHTA, CDR2 FQGNSA.